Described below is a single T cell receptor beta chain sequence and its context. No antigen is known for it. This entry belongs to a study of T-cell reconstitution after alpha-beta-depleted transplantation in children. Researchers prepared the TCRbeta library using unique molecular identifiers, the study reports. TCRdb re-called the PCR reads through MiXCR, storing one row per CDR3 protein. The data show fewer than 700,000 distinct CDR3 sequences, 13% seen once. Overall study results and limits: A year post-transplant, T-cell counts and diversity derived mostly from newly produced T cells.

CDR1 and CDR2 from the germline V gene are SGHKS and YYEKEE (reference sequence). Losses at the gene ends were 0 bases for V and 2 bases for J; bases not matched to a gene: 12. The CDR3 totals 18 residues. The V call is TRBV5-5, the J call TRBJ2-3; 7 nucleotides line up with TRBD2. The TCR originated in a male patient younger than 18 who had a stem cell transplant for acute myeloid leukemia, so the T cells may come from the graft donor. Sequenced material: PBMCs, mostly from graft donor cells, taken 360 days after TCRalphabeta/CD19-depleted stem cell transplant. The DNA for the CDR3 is TGTGCCAGCAGCTTGGGTCTAGCGGCCATTCTTACCACAGATACGCAGTATTTT. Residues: CASSLGLAAILTTDTQYF.